The 13 T cell receptor beta chains listed next were all sequenced from one sample in a study of PD-1 blockade in classical Hodgkin lymphoma. Time point defined: cycle 4 day 1 (C4D1), after more than five weeks of nivolumab. Each patient's relapse followed autologous stem cell transplantation, and brentuximab vedotin exposure varied. The protocol was immunoSEQ multiplex PCR, while the TCRdb copy is restricted to in-frame clones and leaves out a portion. This sample has 5,500 to 7,500 clones, with 80% to 85% found just once. Sequences were derived from peripheral blood mononuclear cells (PBMCs), sampled before the fourth cycle of nivolumab. These receptor sequences come from a human donor with classical Hodgkin lymphoma.

The V and J genes are TRBV5-1 and TRBJ2-2; weak D call: TRBD1 (5 bases). Trimming stripped 1 base from V and 6 bases from J, with 10 bases between. CDR1 and CDR2 from the germline V gene are SGHRS and YFSETQ. The CDR3 length is 14 residues. The CDR3 sequence is CASSLKGAAGELFF. The CDR3, as DNA: TGCGCCAGCAGCTTGAAAGGGGCGGCCGGGGAGCTGTTTTTT.

The chain carries TRBV14 and TRBJ1-2; tentatively, D is TRBD1 (5 bases). The CDR3 loop spans 14 amino acids. Germline CDR1 reads SGHDN; CDR2 reads FVKESK. V lost 5 bases to trimming and J lost 4 bases, with 14 bases between them. The DNA for the CDR3 is TGTGCCAGCAGCTACCGGGACGGCTTCTATGGCTACACCTTC. Residues: CASSYRDGFYGYTF.

The chain employs TRBV30 and TRBJ2-5; 16 bases fit TRBD2. This CDR3 is 16 amino acids long. Germline V lookup: CDR1 GTSNPN, CDR2 SVGIG (reference sequence). The V and J ends lost 4 bases and 4 bases, in that order; junction bases with no gene match: 6. As DNA, the CDR3 is TGTGCCTGGACGGCGGGACTAGCGGGGGGGAGAGAGACCCAGTACTTC. Translating gives CAWTAGLAGGRETQYF.

This clone was recorded once. The chain couples TRBV11-2 to TRBJ2-1; TRBD2 matches at 7 bases. The V and J ends lost 5 bases and 2 bases, in that order; junction bases with no gene match: 9. This CDR3 comprises 16 residues. Germline V CDR1 and CDR2: SGHAT, FQNNGV. CDR3 sequence: CASSPTVSGAYNEQFF. DNA for the CDR3: TGTGCCAGCAGCCCCACGGTCAGCGGGGCCTACAATGAGCAGTTCTTC. Complete variable domain (other parts from reference TRBV11-2 and TRBJ2-1): EAGVAQSPRYKIIEKRQSVAFWCNPISGHATLYWYQQILGQGPKLLIQFQNNGVVDDSQLPKDRFSAERLKGVDSTLKIQPAKLEDSAVYLCASSPTVSGAYNEQFFGPGTRLTVL.

The chain couples TRBV30 to TRBJ1-5; D is perhaps TRBD1 (5 bases). The CDR3 has 13 residues. From germline, CDR1 is GTSNPN and CDR2 SVGIG (reference sequence). Trimming stripped 4 bases from V and 2 bases from J, with 9 bases between. The CDR3 loop is CAWTRDGNQPQHF. CDR3 sequence (DNA): TGTGCCTGGACCAGGGATGGCAATCAGCCCCAGCATTTT.

J is TRBJ2-7 and V is TRBV29-1; 10 positions match TRBD1. Germline CDR1 SQVTM, CDR2 ANQGSEA. The CDR3 has 13 amino acids. Unmatched junction bases numbered 4, after V lost 4 bases and J lost 4 bases. The CDR3 region is CSVVGTGEYEQYF. The CDR3 DNA reads TGCAGCGTTGTAGGGACAGGGGAATACGAGCAGTACTTC.

The chain carries TRBV6-5 and TRBJ1-2; unclear D gene. V was shortened by 5 bases and J by 4 bases, with 14 bases between the two germline ends. Per germline, CDR1 MNHEY and CDR2 SVGAGI. This CDR3 contains 14 residues. The CDR3, as DNA: TGTGCCAGCAGTAGTGACGGCACTTTCTATGGCTACACCTTC. Its translation is CASSSDGTFYGYTF.

J is TRBJ1-5 and V is TRBV18; a possible D gene is TRBD1 (5 bases). Trimming took off 3 bases at V and 10 bases at J, with 13 bases between the two ends. Germline V CDR1 and CDR2: KGHSH, LQKENI. There are 13 residues in the CDR3. The CDR3 region has the DNA TGTGCCAGCTCACCGCTGTCGGGGGAACCCCAGCATTTT. Translation: CASSPLSGEPQHF.

This chain joins TRBV21-1 and TRBJ1-5; the table gives TRBD1 as D, unverified against the DNA. TRBV21-1 is marked as a pseudogene. The CDR3 spans 15 residues. Written as DNA, the CDR3 is TGTGCCAGCAGCAAAGCAGGACAGGGCAATCAGCCCCAGCATTTT. Translation gives CASSKAGQGNQPQHF.

This clone occurred once. The chain uses TRBV30 and TRBJ2-7; D gene unclear. The CDR3 is 13 amino acids. Looked up from germline, CDR1 is GTSNPN and CDR2 is SVGIG (reference sequence). The V end was cut by 1 base, the J end by 0 bases, with 7 bases between. The CDR3 here is CAWSGRSSYEQYF. CDR3 nucleotides: TGTGCCTGGAGTGGTCGGAGCTCCTACGAGCAGTACTTC.

V and J are TRBV4-1 and TRBJ1-6; the D is unclear. Germline values: CDR1 MGHRA, CDR2 YSYEKL. V was pared by 0 bases and J by 7 bases, with 10 bases between. The CDR3 sequence is 15 residues long. The CDR3 reads CASSQETGKNSPLHF. The CDR3 bases are TGCGCCAGCAGCCAAGAAACGGGGAAGAATTCACCCCTCCACTTT.

The chain recombines TRBV30 with TRBJ2-2, with D perhaps given as TRBD1 or TRBD2 (6 bases each). Between the trimmed V and J ends, which lost 4 bases and 4 bases, there was a span of 16 bases. The CDR3 has 15 amino acids. CDR1 GTSNPN and CDR2 SVGIG come from the germline V gene (reference sequence). The CDR3 spells CAWNRDSTITGELFF. CDR3 nucleotides: TGTGCCTGGAACAGGGACTCCACAATCACCGGGGAGCTGTTTTTT.

J is TRBJ1-1 and V is TRBV11-2, with D uncertain. V was clipped by 8 bases and J by 1 base, with 5 bases between them. The CDR3 length is 11 residues. Germline lookup yields CDR1 SGHAT and CDR2 FQNNGV. CDR3 sequence: CASGENTEAFF. The CDR3 bases are TGTGCCAGCGGGGAGAACACTGAAGCTTTCTTT.